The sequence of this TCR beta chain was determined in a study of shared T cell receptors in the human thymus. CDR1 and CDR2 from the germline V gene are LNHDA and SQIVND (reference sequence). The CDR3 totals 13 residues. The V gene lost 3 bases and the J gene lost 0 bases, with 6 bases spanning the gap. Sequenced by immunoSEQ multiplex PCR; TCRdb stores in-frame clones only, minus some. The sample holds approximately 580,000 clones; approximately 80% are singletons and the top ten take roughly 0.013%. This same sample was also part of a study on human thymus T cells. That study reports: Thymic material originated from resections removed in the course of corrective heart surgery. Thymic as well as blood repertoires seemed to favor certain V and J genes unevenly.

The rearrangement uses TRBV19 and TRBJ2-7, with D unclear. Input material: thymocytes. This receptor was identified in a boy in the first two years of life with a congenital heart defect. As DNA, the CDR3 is TGTGCCAGTAGTATCACAGCCTCCTACGAGCAGTACTTC. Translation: CASSITASYEQYF. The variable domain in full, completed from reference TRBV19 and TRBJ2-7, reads DGGITQSPKYLFRKEGQNVTLSCEQNLNHDAMYWYRQDPGQGLRLIYYSQIVNDFQKGDIAEGYSVSREKKESFPLTVTSAQKNPTAFYLCASSITASYEQYFGPGTRLTVT.